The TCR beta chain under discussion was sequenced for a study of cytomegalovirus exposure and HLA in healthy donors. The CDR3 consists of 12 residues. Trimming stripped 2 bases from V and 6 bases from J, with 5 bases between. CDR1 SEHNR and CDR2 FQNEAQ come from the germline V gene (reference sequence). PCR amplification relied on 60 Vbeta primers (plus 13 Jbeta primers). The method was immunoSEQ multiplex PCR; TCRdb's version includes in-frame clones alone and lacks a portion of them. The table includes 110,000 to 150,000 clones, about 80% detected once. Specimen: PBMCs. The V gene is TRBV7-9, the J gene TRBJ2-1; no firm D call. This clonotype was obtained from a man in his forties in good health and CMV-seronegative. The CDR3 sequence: CASSLFGNEQFF. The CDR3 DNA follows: TGTGCCAGCAGCTTATTCGGCAATGAGCAGTTCTTC.